The 9 T cell receptor beta chains below come from one sample, sequenced in a study of cytomegalovirus exposure and HLA in healthy donors. The primer mix had 60 Vbeta and 13 Jbeta primers. Sequencing used immunoSEQ multiplex PCR; TCRdb keeps in-frame clones, though not all of them. In all, the sample yields nearly 200,000 clones. The specimen was PBMCs. These TCRs come from a boy between 10 and 17 years old in good health and CMV-seronegative.

The chain couples TRBV19 to TRBJ1-6; the match to TRBD1 covers 7 bases. V shed 2 bases, J shed 9 bases, and the junction held 7 bases outside the gene matches. Germline CDR1 reads LNHDA; CDR2 reads SQIVND (reference sequence). This CDR3 comprises 15 residues. In DNA form, the CDR3 reads TGTGCCAGTAGTATAAACAGGGGTGAGGGTTCACCCCTCCACTTT. Its protein product is CASSINRGEGSPLHF.

V gene TRBV2 combines with J gene TRBJ1-6; TRBD1 matches at 11 bases. Trimming cost V 9 bases and J 9 bases; bases outside gene matches: 10. Germline CDR1 and CDR2: SNHLY and FYNNEI. This CDR3 comprises 15 residues. The CDR3 bases are TGTGCCAGTGACGCTGGACAGGGGGCAGGTTCACCCCTCCACTTT. Its protein product is CASDAGQGAGSPLHF. Full variable domain (remainder filled in from reference TRBV2 and TRBJ1-6): EPEVTQTPSHQVTQMGQEVILRCVPISNHLYFYWYRQILGQKVEFLVSFYNNEISEKSEIFDDQFSVERPDGSNFTLKIRSTKLEDSAMYFCASDAGQGAGSPLHFGNGTRLTVT.

The CDR3 sequence is CSASGTEVFPYEQYF. For the CDR3, the DNA is TGCAGCGCTTCCGGGACAGAAGTTTTCCCCTACGAGCAGTACTTC. The gene calls are TRBV29-1 and TRBJ2-7, with TRBD1 matching 7 bases. The CDR3 spans 15 residues. The V gene's germline CDR1 is SQVTM and CDR2 ANQGSEA. The trim removed 7 bases at V and 2 bases at J, leaving 14 bases unmatched.

The CDR3 region is CASSGGAGTASGVGYTF. Written as DNA, the CDR3 is TGTGCCAGCAGCGGGGGGGCCGGGACGGCTTCAGGAGTGGGCTACACCTTC. The genes are TRBV5-8 and TRBJ1-2, with D maybe TRBD1 (6 bases). The CDR3 has 17 residues. Germline lookup yields CDR1 SGHTS and CDR2 YDEGEE. V was trimmed by 4 bases and J by 8 bases, leaving 27 bases between them.

This chain joins TRBV20-1 and TRBJ1-2; possible D gene TRBD1, 5 bases. The V end lost 1 base, the J end lost 5 bases, and 5 bases lay between the germline ends. There are 11 residues in the CDR3. The V gene's germline CDR1 is DFQATT and CDR2 SNEGSKA (reference sequence). CDR3 protein: CSARAGYGYTF. In DNA form, the CDR3 reads TGCAGTGCTAGAGCAGGGTATGGCTACACCTTC.

The chain uses TRBV4-2 and TRBJ2-1; 13 bases line up with TRBD2. J was trimmed by 4 bases and V by 6 bases; bases with no gene match: 6. Germline CDR1 is LGHNA and CDR2 is YNFKEQ. The CDR3 has 16 amino acids. The CDR3, as DNA: TGTGCCAGCAGTCGGACTAGCGGGGGTGTATACAATGAGCAGTTCTTC. Its protein product is CASSRTSGGVYNEQFF.

This chain joins TRBV7-9 and TRBJ1-4; TRBD1 is a possible D gene (5 bases). The CDR3 has 13 amino acids. V shed 5 bases and J shed 4 bases, with 8 bases lying between them. Germline values: CDR1 SEHNR, CDR2 FQNEAQ (reference sequence). The CDR3 DNA is TGTGCCAGCAGCCGGGGGTTTAATGAAAAACTGTTTTTT. Protein sequence: CASSRGFNEKLFF.

The chain combines TRBV9 with TRBJ2-7; 11 nucleotides agree with TRBD2. The CDR3 length is 15 residues. Germline CDR1 SGDLS, CDR2 YYNGEE. Germline trimming cut 3 bases from V and 1 base from J; bases unmatched to any gene: 3. CDR3 sequence reads: CASSAGTSGSYEQYF. DNA of the CDR3: TGTGCCAGCAGCGCAGGGACTAGCGGTTCCTACGAGCAGTACTTC.

The V and J genes are TRBV25-1 and TRBJ2-5, with 7 bases matching TRBD1. V trimming: 6 bases; J trimming: 11 bases; junction bases outside the gene matches: 6. This CDR3 is 11 amino acids long. CDR1 is MGHDK, CDR2 SYGVNS, per germline. As DNA, the CDR3 is TGTGCCAGCAGAGGGGACAGAGATCAGTACTTC. As protein: CASRGDRDQYF.